A few counts support the clone carrying this TCR beta chain. Using immunoSEQ multiplex PCR, the repertoire was profiled, and TCRdb retains in-frame clones only, with some absent. The data contain 100,000 to 150,000 clones, 85% of them singletons. In germline, CDR1 is SGHRS, CDR2 YFSETQ. CDR3 length: 16 residues. The trim removed 4 bases at V and 0 bases at J, leaving 9 bases unmatched. The data stem from a study of blood T cell repertoires in COVID-19. The V gene is TRBV5-1, the J gene TRBJ2-7; TRBD2 agrees at 8 bases. This clonotype was sampled from a woman older than 75 with COVID-19, enrolled during active disease. Sequenced sample: peripheral blood. CDR3 nucleotides: TGCGCCAGCAGCCCAGGACACAGCGGGAGCTCCTACGAGCAGTACTTC. Its translation: CASSPGHSGSSYEQYF.